This paragraph reports one T cell receptor (beta chain). This table comes from immunoSEQ multiplex PCR, and its TCRdb copy is limited to in-frame clones, with some not included. Of 46,000 or so clones in the sample, 89% are singletons; the top ten hold around 0.78%. These data originate in a study of memory CD8 T cells in hepatitis C reinfection. Study as a whole: Late/post reinfection sampling occurred 12 to 24 weeks after detected reinfection.

Germline CDR1 reads ENHRY; CDR2 reads SYGVKD. CDR3 length: 12 amino acids. The V and J ends lost 10 bases and 0 bases respectively, with 7 bases between them. The time point is: late/post reinfection, 12 to 24 weeks after detection. The sorted cells went straight to TCR sequencing with no prior in vitro expansion. This TCR came from a man younger than 30 with hepatitis C virus infection. The chain recombines TRBV10-3 with TRBJ1-3; D ambiguous. Sequencing used naive CD8+ T cells sorted from blood. The chain's CDR3 is CATVSSGNTIYF. CDR3 DNA: TGTGCCACCGTTTCCTCTGGAAACACCATATATTTT.